A single T cell receptor beta chain is shown here with its context. Its matching antigen is unknown. In germline, CDR1 is MNHEY, CDR2 SMNVEV (reference sequence). The V gene lost 5 bases and the J gene lost 0 bases, with 11 bases spanning the gap. The CDR3 consists of 15 residues. The data are from a study of shared clonotypes between healthy human individuals. Terminally differentiated effector memory CD45RA+ cells were excluded from the naive CD8 cells, which were CD45RO-negative and positively selected for CCR7. Each of the donors was a healthy adult who was HIV-negative and had not had a recent acute infection or vaccination. General study points: Clonotypes which were not shared had lower generation probabilities than clonotypes that all four donors shared. When naive CD4 clonotypes were compared across a handful of donors, about 4.8% were shared.

As processed by the authors: ImmunoSEQ junction-only sequences lacked quality scores, so their filtering differed. Repertoires were generated with immunoSEQ multiplex PCR, while TCRdb's copy carries only in-frame clones and drops some. V and J calls and clone size are those listed in that table; D and trimming were worked out from the DNA. The sample lists around 2.1 million clones, 85% to 95% occurring once. The origin of this receptor is a man aged 18 to 29 in good health. Some clones in this sample may be carry-over from other donors' samples. Sequenced sample: naive CD8+ T cells from PBMCs. J is TRBJ1-5 and V is TRBV27; no reliable D call. CDR3: CASSPLTASNQPQHF. CDR3 DNA: TGTGCCAGCAGTCCCCTAACAGCTAGCAATCAGCCCCAGCATTTT.